This T cell receptor beta chain was sequenced for a study of precursors of human CD4 cytotoxic T cells (dated by TCRdb to between 2018 and 2020). Context from the whole study: The bulk TCR-seq analysis covered CD4+ memory subsets from 11 to 15 donors in total. Sequences for both the TCRalpha and TCRbeta chains came out of the TCR-seq analysis of 13 to 15 donors (table S7).

Bulk UMI-based TCR sequencing was performed on four sorted CD4+ memory subsets (TCM, TEM, IL-7Rhigh TEMRA, IL-7R- TEMRA) to test a precursor-effector relationship among CD4 cytotoxic T cells. The cells came from peripheral blood mononuclear cells that had been isolated from human blood. This clonotype is large (0.1 to 1%) in terms of sample share. Its binding antigen is unknown. Base qualities are missing; no much larger clone stands one base away. Sequencing relied on an Illumina MiSeq. In the paper's pipeline: Repertoire diversity was measured with the Shannon-Wiener index computed in VDJtools. A TCRbeta clonotype counted as expanded if its clonotype frequency was 3 or higher. The public reads were reanalyzed by TCRdb: fastp trimming at Q25, MiXCR alignment, in-frame beta chains only. One record per CDR3 amino acid sequence lists the most common genes and DNA. These V and J calls derive from TCRdb rather than the authors' analysis. The sample profile shows hundreds of distinct CDR3 sequences; around 16% of them were found once. The ten largest clones take up more than 9% of the sample.

General findings and caveats noted by the study authors: A bigger share of IL-7Rhigh TEMRA clonotypes consisted of expanded effector clonotypes than was the case for TEM or TCM clonotypes. Only about 95% of the 14 donors were included in some bulk TCR-seq comparisons, suggesting that not every subset was available for every donor. IL-7Rhigh and IL-7R- TEMRA subsets showed more restricted TCR repertoires, with lower diversity and more expanded clonotypes, than TCM and TEM subsets. The authors noted that a human observational design cannot definitively establish the direction of differentiation between precursor and effector cells.

The cysteine opens and the phenylalanine closes a CDR3 of 12 amino acids. Only the CDR3 region is kept as DNA, spanning 36 bases read in frame from base 1. Trimming removed 0 bases from V and 5 bases from J, leaving 5 bases between the germline ends. From the germline V gene, CDR1 is SGHRS and CDR2 is YFSETQ. Recombination connected TRBV5-1 to TRBJ2-5; no D segment can be confidently identified. Sequenced sample: memory CD4+ T cells from blood (PBMCs). The TCR sequence derives from a human donor in good health. For the CDR3, the sequence is CASSLVLETQYF. The DNA sequence is as follows: TGCGCCAGCAGCTTGGTCCTCGAGACCCAGTACTTC.